This T cell receptor (beta chain) is drawn from a study of monozygotic twins with inflammatory bowel disease. Study results and limitations: Healthy co-twins, by inverse Simpson, had higher TCRbeta diversity than their siblings with IBD. The analysis failed to separate different T cell subtypes. Sharing of clonotypes with others was lower in IBD patients than in healthy twins, and this was especially so with disease activity.

Germline V lookup: CDR1 SGHKS, CDR2 YYEKEE (reference sequence). The CDR3 contains 12 residues. A word on this clonotype: Antigen specificity is unknown.

TCRdb reprocessed the 5' RACE reads and reports one entry per CDR3 protein, with no DNA. This sample's clone table lists about 300,000 distinct CDR3 sequences. The TCR originated in a human donor with ulcerative colitis or Crohn's disease, or a healthy co-twin of an affected twin (not recorded which). Sequenced material: blood. V and J are TRBV5-5 and TRBJ2-5; TCRdb's assignment of TRBD1 cannot be checked, as there is no DNA. The CDR3 sequence is CASSPPFGTQYF.